This is a list of T cell receptor beta chains from one sample in a study of T cells in Graves' hyperthyroidism and ophthalmopathy. Each CDR3 protein gets one entry after TCRdb re-called the multiplex PCR reads with MiXCR. The data contain approximately 640,000 distinct CDR3 sequences, about 45% of them singletons. What was sequenced was peripheral blood or thyroid tissue (not recorded which). The receptors derive from an adult man with Graves' disease, either hyperthyroidism or ophthalmopathy (not recorded which). CDR3s include the opening cysteine and the closing phenylalanine or tryptophan. The listing skips clone size in some rows; elsewhere it reads once, few, many or a size class.

clone size | V gene | CDR3 protein
many | TRBV20-1 | CSPRRFGEETQYF
many | TRBV2 | CASTEEGSGLGRGYTF
few | TRBV25-1 | CASSNLWSSGANVLTF
NA | TRBV7-9 | CASSFQDRGGYEQYF
few | TRBV19 | CASSHPDRVARGSPLHF
NA | TRBV6-5 | CASSFQGSYLHF
many | TRBV7-9 | CASSSSRVLEKLFF
NA | TRBV19 | CASSTRQGGNQPQHF
few | TRBV19 | CASSHNTGVDETQYF
many | TRBV7-8 | CASSLASVYSNQPQHF
many | TRBV2 | CASSEYSGVQPQHF
NA | TRBV24-1 | CATSQGRNTIYF
once | TRBV9 | CASSARGGEGEKLFF
few | TRBV24-1 | CATSDPAGVVTDTQYF
NA | TRBV20-1 | CSARGPYNQPQHF
NA | TRBV20-1 | CSARISTYSNQPQHF
NA | TRBV5-1 | CASSFKGMNTEAFF
NA | TRBV4-1 | CASSQRTGYEQYF
NA | TRBV20-1 | CSASPGRDYGYTF
few | TRBV19 | CASSTPGQGFYEQYF
NA | TRBV2 | CASRAGTRMNVQYF
NA | TRBV7-9 | CASSLTSGRTDTQYF
many | TRBV15 | CATSRDDWGPYYEQYF
NA | TRBV6-5 | CASSYTPGTEHF
many | TRBV29-1 | CSVAGTGPREQYF
many | TRBV10-3 | CAIRPGQGDTGELFF
NA | TRBV19 | CASSISGASHYEQYF
many | TRBV5-1 | CASSLAGGNQPQHF
NA | TRBV29-1 | CSALADTEASF
many | TRBV20-1 | CSARDMESNQPQHF
NA | TRBV25-1 | CASSEYGERGYTF
few | TRBV6-5 | CASSYTGPKNQPQHF
many | TRBV29-1 | CSVENRRDNYGYTF
NA | TRBV7-9 | CASSPRAGFKGYTF
few | TRBV9 | CASSPSLGLSGNTIYF
few | TRBV6-5 | CASRPSGTVYGYTF
NA | TRBV29-1 | CSVQAGQGSGPLHF
once | TRBV11-1 | CAGSEGGRGNQPQHF
NA | TRBV25-1 | CASAHRGNQPQHF
NA | TRBV5-1 | CASSPSRKQETQYF
NA | TRBV29-1 | CSVQNPVHRNTEAFF
few | TRBV20-1 | CSARGPRVAYEQYF
many | TRBV20-1 | CSAQTVAGAYEQYF
NA | TRBV25-1 | CASSESKAGGWSVPCYTF
many | TRBV10-3 | CASSLEGLNTEAFF
NA | TRBV20-1 | CSARAGGISYEQYF
NA | TRBV24-1 | CATSDPTGGMNEHF
few | TRBV10-3 | CASSLMGESGETQYF
once | TRBV29-1 | CSAGGGGGTHEAFF
few | TRBV10-3 | CAISDLRIQGANYGYTF
NA | TRBV7-2 | CASSRNRGSNEKLFF
many | TRBV2 | CASSGGTVNTEAFF
NA | TRBV11-2 | CASNTTRTGGNSPLHF
many | TRBV9 | CASSGRTGYGYTF